A single sample gave rise to the 30 T cell receptor beta chains below, sequenced in a study of blood T cell repertoires in COVID-19 (dated by TCRdb to about 2020). The method was the immunoSEQ multiplex PCR assay. TCRdb mirrors the immuneACCESS table, restricted to in-frame sequences. Some clones are absent from its copies; in checked studies, under half trace to an unresolved V gene, and the reason for the others is unknown. The sample table holds roughly 220,000 clones, of which 80% to 90% were seen once. Together, the top ten hold 1.4% of the sample. The sequenced sample consisted of peripheral blood. These receptors were taken from a woman in her 40s who had recovered from COVID-19.

This chain uses TRBV6-6 with TRBJ1-5; TRBD1 aligns across 9 bases. The germline V gene has CDR1 MNHNY and CDR2 SVGAGI (reference sequence). This CDR3 has 16 amino acids. Trimming at V came to 3 bases and at J to 6 bases, leaving 9 bases not matched to a gene. CDR3 bases: TGTGCCAGCAGTTATTCAGGACAGGGGAACGGTCAGCCCCAGCATTTT. Amino acid sequence: CASSYSGQGNGQPQHF.

The chain links TRBV7-2 to TRBJ1-4; TRBD1 might be the D (6 bases). V gave up 4 bases and J gave up 11 bases, with 14 bases separating them. Germline CDR1 and CDR2: SGHTA and FQGNSA. The CDR3 is 13 amino acids. The CDR3 is CASSSTGFEKLFF. DNA of the CDR3: TGTGCCAGCAGCTCGACAGGTTTTGAGAAACTGTTTTTT.

V is TRBV28 and J is TRBJ1-2; unclear D gene. The CDR3 runs 13 residues. With 3 bases removed from V and 6 bases from J, the gap between germline ends came to 11 bases. Germline V CDR1 and CDR2: MDHEN, SYDVKM. CDR3 nucleotide sequence: TGTGCCAGCAGTTTGGCGGGGTATCATGGCTACACCTTC. Residues: CASSLAGYHGYTF.

The V and J genes are TRBV5-6 and TRBJ1-3; tentatively, D is TRBD1 (5 bases). Germline lookup yields CDR1 SGHDT and CDR2 YYEEEE. The CDR3 is 15 residues long. V gave up 2 bases and J gave up 1 base, with 10 bases separating them. The CDR3: CASSFLGGSGNTIYF. The CDR3 region has the DNA TGTGCCAGCAGCTTTTTGGGGGGATCTGGAAACACCATATATTTT.

The V call is TRBV6-5, the J call TRBJ1-1; 9 nucleotides align to TRBD1. The V gene's germline CDR1 is MNHEY and CDR2 SVGAGI. CDR3 length: 15 amino acids. V lost 6 bases and J lost 5; bases outside the gene matches: 10. CDR3 amino acids: CASRREQGAWTEAFF. The CDR3 DNA reads as TGTGCCAGCAGGAGGGAACAGGGGGCCTGGACTGAAGCTTTCTTT.

This chain connects TRBV18 to TRBJ1-2; the D is unclear. Germline loops: CDR1 KGHSH, CDR2 LQKENI. This CDR3 spans 15 amino acids. Trimming cost V 6 bases and J 1 base, with 15 bases left between them. The CDR3 spells CASSPPNGDNYGYTF. Written as DNA, the CDR3 is TGTGCCAGCTCGCCCCCCAACGGGGATAACTATGGCTACACCTTC.

This sequence joins TRBV29-1 and TRBJ1-3; D unresolved. Trimming removed 5 bases from V and 4 bases from J, with 6 bases in between. CDR1 SQVTM and CDR2 ANQGSEA come from the germline V gene. This CDR3 has 11 amino acids. This CDR3 is CSVRGGNTIYF. CDR3 DNA: TGCAGCGTTCGAGGGGGAAACACCATATATTTT.

The chain uses TRBV24-1 and TRBJ2-3; TRBD2 matches at 12 bases. The CDR3 is 16 residues long. The junction had 3 bases not matched to a gene; V was cut back by 3 bases and J by 3 bases. CDR1 is KGHDR and CDR2 is SFDVKD in the germline V gene. The CDR3 loop is CATSDETSGGTDTQYF. CDR3 nucleotide sequence: TGTGCCACCAGTGATGAGACTAGCGGGGGAACAGATACGCAGTATTTT.

The gene calls are TRBV2 and TRBJ1-1; D is ambiguous. The CDR3 sequence is 14 residues long. V was pared by 3 bases and J by 5 bases, with 13 bases between. Germline CDR1 reads SNHLY; CDR2 reads FYNNEI. CDR3 region: CASSDFGLRTEAFF. CDR3 nucleotides: TGTGCCAGCAGTGATTTCGGTTTGAGGACTGAAGCTTTCTTT.

The chain joins TRBV5-6 to TRBJ2-3; 9 nucleotides agree with TRBD2. The CDR3 covers 16 residues. With V trimmed by 2 bases and J by 3 bases, 7 bases remained unmatched. Germline CDR1 reads SGHDT; CDR2 reads YYEEEE. The CDR3 DNA follows: TGTGCCAGCAGCTTTCGAGCGAGCGGGGGGACAGATACGCAGTATTTT. It is translated as CASSFRASGGTDTQYF.

This clone was seen a single time. The sample holds other DNA sequences that translate to the same CDR3. The rearrangement joins TRBV7-9 to TRBJ1-2; a possible D gene is TRBD1 (6 bases). CDR3 length: 14 amino acids. Germline V lookup: CDR1 SEHNR, CDR2 FQNEAQ (reference sequence). V lost 4 bases, J lost 0 bases, and 9 bases lay in between. Written as DNA, the CDR3 is TGTGCCAGCAGCTCAGGACAGACTAACTATGGCTACACCTTC. Translation: CASSSGQTNYGYTF.

This chain links TRBV7-2 with TRBJ2-1; possibly TRBD2 for D (6 bases). Germline lookup yields CDR1 SGHTA and CDR2 FQGNSA. The CDR3 runs to 15 residues. V dropped 1 base and J dropped 6 bases, with 13 bases sitting between them. The CDR3 DNA is TGTGCCAGCAGCTTAGGCGGGGCTCTCGTCAATGAGCAGTTCTTC. Translated: CASSLGGALVNEQFF. Supplemented by reference TRBV7-2 and TRBJ2-1, the full variable domain reads GAGVSQSPSNKVTEKGKDVELRCDPISGHTALYWYRQSLGQGLEFLIYFQGNSAPDKSGLPSDRFSAERTGGSVSTLTIQRTQQEDSAVYLCASSLGGALVNEQFFGPGTRLTVL.

This clone appeared once. The chain employs TRBV7-3 and TRBJ2-5; D not resolved. CDR3 length: 13 residues. The germline V and J ends were trimmed by 2 bases and 4 bases, with 8 bases remaining between them. CDR1 and CDR2 (germline): SGHTA, FQGTGA. CDR3 in DNA: TGTGCCAGCAGCTTATCGACACGAGAGACCCAGTACTTC. Translated: CASSLSTRETQYF. The whole variable domain, remainder taken from reference TRBV7-3 and TRBJ2-5, is GAGVSQTPSNKVTEKGKYVELRCDPISGHTALYWYRQSLGQGPEFLIYFQGTGAADDSGLPNDRFFAVRPEGSVSTLKIQRTERGDSAVYLCASSLSTRETQYFGPGTRLLVL.

The J gene is TRBJ1-1, the V gene TRBV5-1, with TRBD1 identical over 8 bases. CDR1 is SGHRS and CDR2 is YFSETQ in the germline V gene. The CDR3 is 15 amino acids. V gave up 3 bases and J gave up 3 bases; unmatched junction bases: 7. DNA of the CDR3: TGCGCCAGCAGCTCGCCCAGGGGGCGCGACACTGAAGCTTTCTTT. Protein: CASSSPRGRDTEAFF. Looking up the rest from reference TRBV5-1 and TRBJ1-1 gives the full variable domain: KAGVTQTPRYLIKTRGQQVTLSCSPISGHRSVSWYQQTPGQGLQFLFEYFSETQRNKGNFPGRFSGRQFSNSRSEMNVSTLELGDSALYLCASSSPRGRDTEAFFGQGTRLTVV.

This clone occurred once. Other DNA sequences in the same sample also yield this CDR3. This chain joins TRBV7-2 and TRBJ1-6, with 10 bases fitting TRBD1. Germline trimming cut 9 bases from V and 8 bases from J; bases unmatched to any gene: 4. CDR3 size: 13 residues. Germline CDR1 reads SGHTA; CDR2 reads FQGNSA. The CDR3 DNA follows: TGTGCCAGTAGCGGACAGGGGGATTCACCCCTCCACTTT. Encoded protein: CASSGQGDSPLHF.

The chain couples TRBV6-5 to TRBJ1-4; maybe TRBD1 (5 bases). Trimming cost V 4 bases and J 6 bases, with 15 bases left between them. Germline V gene lookup returns CDR1 MNHEY and CDR2 SVGAGI. The CDR3 has 15 amino acids. The CDR3 sequence is CASSSATVLYEKLFF. In DNA form, the CDR3 reads TGTGCCAGCAGTTCCGCGACAGTCCTCTATGAAAAACTGTTTTTT.

This rearrangement joins TRBV18 to TRBJ1-2, with D possibly matching TRBD1 (5 bases). V lost 6 bases and J lost 4, with 15 bases in between. CDR1 and CDR2 (germline): KGHSH, LQKENI. The CDR3 has 14 residues. CDR3 region: CASSPVTGGYGYTF. Here the CDR3 DNA reads TGTGCCAGCTCCCCGGTCACAGGTGGCTATGGCTACACCTTC.

The genes are TRBV5-6 and TRBJ1-2; the match to TRBD1 covers 9 bases. Germline-derived CDR1 and CDR2 are SGHDT and YYEEEE. The ends lost 6 bases at V and 5 bases at J; junction bases unmatched: 11. This CDR3 has 15 residues. DNA for the CDR3: TGTGCCAGCACCACGGCCGGGACAGGGCATTATGGCTACACCTTC. Translated: CASTTAGTGHYGYTF.

The V gene is TRBV6-5, the J gene TRBJ2-3; 12 bases align to TRBD2. Germline CDR1 is MNHEY and CDR2 is SVGAGI. There are 16 residues in the CDR3. V dropped 3 bases and J dropped 7; count of bases not matched to a gene: 8. CDR3 in amino acids: CASSYSPSGGANTQYF. The CDR3 DNA reads TGTGCCAGCAGTTATTCCCCTAGCGGGGGGGCAAATACGCAGTATTTT.

The chain has TRBV7-3 and TRBJ1-1; unclear D gene. The V gene's germline CDR1 is SGHTA and CDR2 FQGTGA. The CDR3 totals 15 residues. V was shortened by 0 bases and J by 8 bases, with 16 bases between the two germline ends. CDR3 in amino acids: CASSLTGLGNGEAFF. Written as DNA, the CDR3 is TGTGCCAGCAGCTTAACAGGTTTGGGCAACGGCGAAGCTTTCTTT.

J is TRBJ2-3 and V is TRBV15, with 10 bases lining up with TRBD1. Trimming took 5 bases from V and 6 from J; bases not matched to a gene: 11. Germline-derived CDR1 and CDR2 are LNHNV and YYDKDF (reference sequence). This CDR3 contains 16 residues. Written as DNA, the CDR3 is TGTGCCACCAGCGGGGACAGGGGATTCGGGCCGGATACGCAGTATTTT. This codes for CATSGDRGFGPDTQYF.

This rearrangement joins TRBV30 to TRBJ1-2; unclear D gene. This CDR3 has 13 amino acids. CDR1 and CDR2 (germline): GTSNPN, SVGIG (reference sequence). V lost 5 bases to trimming and J lost 6 bases, with 16 bases between them. The CDR3: CAWRIRQTNGYTF. The CDR3 DNA sequence: TGTGCCTGGCGAATTAGGCAAACTAATGGCTACACCTTC.

This chain joins TRBV19 and TRBJ1-2; TRBD1 agrees at 7 bases. Germline CDR1 LNHDA, CDR2 SQIVND (reference sequence). The CDR3 is made up of 15 amino acids. The junction had 10 bases not matched to a gene; V was cut back by 5 bases and J by 4 bases. CDR3 region: CASSHSTGFSYGYTF. Written as DNA, the CDR3 is TGTGCCAGTAGTCACTCGACAGGGTTTTCCTATGGCTACACCTTC.

V and J are TRBV30 and TRBJ2-3; tentatively, D is TRBD2 (6 bases). The CDR3 has 15 residues. Germline-derived CDR1 and CDR2 are GTSNPN and SVGIG (reference sequence). Trimming left V 2 bases short and J 6 bases short, with 18 bases between. This CDR3 reads CAWSTAGGAGDTQYF. CDR3 sequence (DNA): TGTGCCTGGAGTACCGCGGGCGGGGCGGGGGATACGCAGTATTTT.

The gene calls are TRBV29-1 and TRBJ2-5; TRBD1 might be the D (5 bases). CDR1 and CDR2 (germline): SQVTM, ANQGSEA. This CDR3 is 13 amino acids long. V lost 2 bases and J lost 7, with 14 bases in between. The CDR3 loop reads CSVEYLGVMTQYF. CDR3 nucleotide sequence: TGCAGCGTTGAATATTTAGGGGTGATGACCCAGTACTTC.

The rearrangement uses TRBV19 and TRBJ1-1; weak D call: TRBD1 (5 bases). V was trimmed by 7 bases and J by 1 base, leaving 19 bases between them. Germline lookup yields CDR1 LNHDA and CDR2 SQIVND (reference sequence). The CDR3 is made up of 16 amino acids. The CDR3: CASTYTGRGGNTEAFF. The CDR3 DNA sequence: TGTGCCAGTACCTATACAGGTCGGGGGGGGAACACTGAAGCTTTCTTT.

The chain recombines TRBV19 with TRBJ1-2, with 9 bases that match TRBD1. The V gene end was trimmed by 9 bases and the J gene end by 6 bases; junction bases not matched to a gene: 11. CDR1 and CDR2 (germline): LNHDA, SQIVND (reference sequence). The CDR3 runs 14 residues. CDR3 protein: CASTQGAVGNGYTF. The CDR3 nucleotides read TGTGCCAGCACACAGGGGGCAGTCGGAAATGGCTACACCTTC.

The rearrangement uses TRBV7-8 and TRBJ2-7; 8 bases are shared with TRBD1. The CDR3 has 15 amino acids. The V and J ends lost 4 bases and 3 bases, in that order; junction bases with no gene match: 8. Germline CDR1 is SGHVS and CDR2 is FQNEAQ. The CDR3 coding sequence is TGTGCCAGCAGCTCTCGGACAGGGACATTCTACGAGCAGTACTTC. This codes for CASSSRTGTFYEQYF.

About this clone: An end of the junction differs from the germline gene, which may be a read error. The chain combines TRBV9 with TRBJ1-5, with TRBD1 identical over 9 bases. In germline, CDR1 is SGDLS, CDR2 YYNGEE. This CDR3 spans 17 amino acids. CDR3 amino acids: CASSDRTGDFGNHPQHF. Written as DNA, the CDR3 is TGTGCCAGCAGCGACCGGACAGGGGACTTTGGCAATCACCCCCAGCATTTT.

The chain combines TRBV30 with TRBJ1-6; TRBD1 agrees at 7 bases. J was trimmed by 9 bases and V by 2 bases; bases with no gene match: 16. The germline V gene encodes CDR1 GTSNPN and CDR2 SVGIG (reference sequence). This CDR3 region has 17 residues. As DNA, the CDR3 is TGTGCCTGGAGTCCAAACAGGGGCTCTCCACTAATTTCACCCCTCCACTTT. It codes for CAWSPNRGSPLISPLHF. Filled out from reference TRBV30 and TRBJ1-6, the complete variable domain reads SQTIHQWPATLVQPVGSPLSLECTVEGTSNPNLYWYRQAAGRGLQLLFYSVGIGQISSEVPQNLSASRPQDRQFILSSKKLLLSDSGFYLCAWSPNRGSPLISPLHFGNGTRLTVT.